The present entry profiles one TCR beta chain with its context. What it binds is not known. The data were obtained in a study of T-cell memory formation after mild COVID-19. Study outcomes and limitations: CD8+ contracting clones occupied EMRA, while CD4+ ones occupied mainly CM and EM. Unconfirmed was the SARS-CoV-2 specificity of second-wave clones that peaked on day 37.

TCRdb fed the 5' RACE reads into MiXCR, producing one record per CDR3 protein. The profile shows under 350,000 distinct CDR3 sequences, 16% of them singletons. Trimming took off 4 bases at V and 4 bases at J, with 11 bases between the two ends. The CDR3 runs 13 residues. Germline CDR1 ENHRY, CDR2 SYGVKD. The chain joins TRBV10-3 to TRBJ2-7; D might be TRBD1 (5 bases). Sequenced input: PBMCs or a T cell subset sorted from them (not recorded which). The TCR originated in a man between 18 and 35 years old who had mild COVID-19 (a few samples of this study predate the infection). Cell type and time point are not known. CDR3 DNA sequence: TGTGCCATCAGTGGGGGAACAGGATACGAGCAGTACGTC. It yields the protein CAISGGTGYEQYV.